Presented here are 22 T cell receptor beta chains from one specimen sequenced in a study of T-cell reconstitution after alpha-beta-depleted transplantation in children. Unique molecular identifiers were incorporated during preparation of the TCRbeta library. Each CDR3 protein is one row after TCRdb ran MiXCR on the PCR reads. The table has around 700,000 distinct CDR3 sequences, around 13% seen once. The specimen comprised PBMCs, sampled before TCRalphabeta/CD19-depleted stem cell transplant. The receptors shown here come from a girl aged 2-10 years with congenital amegakaryocytic thrombocytopenia, due to receive a stem cell transplant.

This clonotype was seen repeatedly, ten times or more. The rearrangement uses TRBV2 and TRBJ2-1; tentatively, D is TRBD2 (6 bases). Trimming cost V 3 bases and J 4 bases, with 10 bases left between them. The germline gives CDR1 SNHLY, CDR2 FYNNEI. The length of the CDR3 is 14 residues. CDR3 nucleotide sequence: TGTGCCAGCAGTGACGGGAGATGGTACAATGAGCAGTTCTTC. Encoded protein: CASSDGRWYNEQFF.

This clonotype has more than one count but fewer than ten. The genes are TRBV12-3 or TRBV12-4 and TRBJ2-5; the match to TRBD2 covers 13 bases. The CDR3 loop spans 15 amino acids. Trimming removed 7 bases from V and 5 bases from J; junction bases left unmatched: 7. CDR3 nucleotide sequence: TGTGCCAGCACCCGGACTAGCGGGAGTTTCGAGACCCAGTACTTC. The encoded protein is CASTRTSGSFETQYF.

This clonotype occurred a few times. V usage is TRBV12-3 or TRBV12-4 and J usage is TRBJ2-5, with D perhaps TRBD1 (6 bases). Trimming stripped 6 bases from V and 4 bases from J, with 15 bases between. The CDR3 has 14 amino acids. The DNA of the CDR3 is TGTGCCAGCAGCCCTTATCAAGGGGGAGAGACCCAGTACTTC. Protein sequence: CASSPYQGGETQYF.

V gene TRBV5-1 combines with J gene TRBJ2-7, with D perhaps matching TRBD1 or TRBD2 (5 bases each). This CDR3 has 15 amino acids. Germline CDR1 is SGHRS and CDR2 is YFSETQ. Trimming shortened V by 2 bases and J by 0 bases, and 12 bases separated the two germline ends. In DNA, the CDR3 is TGCGCCAGCAGCTTACGGGACGGAAACTCCTACGAGCAGTACTTC. It is translated as CASSLRDGNSYEQYF.

This clonotype has more than one count but fewer than ten. The chain carries TRBV29-1 and TRBJ2-3, with TRBD2 matching 10 bases. The CDR3 extends over 15 amino acids. The ends lost 7 bases at V and 4 bases at J; junction bases unmatched: 11. Germline V CDR1 and CDR2: SQVTM, ANQGSEA. In DNA, the CDR3 is TGCAGCGCTGGGTGGCTAGCGGGAGTAGCAGATACGCAGTATTTT. Encoded protein: CSAGWLAGVADTQYF.

This clonotype has a handful of counts. This chain uses TRBV9 with TRBJ2-2, with 10 bases identical to TRBD2. V gave up 7 bases and J gave up 0 bases; unmatched junction bases: 12. Germline lookup yields CDR1 SGDLS and CDR2 YYNGEE. The CDR3 sequence is 18 residues long. CDR3 in amino acids: CASGAWTSGDPNTGELFF. In nucleotides, the CDR3 is TGTGCCAGCGGGGCATGGACTAGCGGAGACCCGAACACCGGGGAGCTGTTTTTT. Using reference TRBV9 and TRBJ2-2 for the parts outside the CDR3, the full variable domain is DSGVTQTPKHLITATGQRVTLRCSPRSGDLSVYWYQQSLDQGLQFLIQYYNGEERAKGNILERFSAQQFPDLHSELNLSSLELGDSALYFCASGAWTSGDPNTGELFFGEGSRLTVL.

This clonotype was detected a few times. The chain carries TRBV20-1 and TRBJ2-1; D not certain. This CDR3 contains 11 residues. The ends were cut back, 6 bases at V and 9 bases at J, with 12 bases in the middle. The germline V gene encodes CDR1 DFQATT and CDR2 SNEGSKA (reference sequence). In DNA, the CDR3 is TGCAGTGCCCTACCGCCCCCTGAGCAGTTCTTC. Its protein product is CSALPPPEQFF.

This clonotype was found many times. The genes are TRBV20-1 and TRBJ2-7, with a possible D match to TRBD1 (5 bases). Germline CDR1 and CDR2: DFQATT and SNEGSKA (reference sequence). V was trimmed by 6 bases and J by 2 bases, leaving 20 bases between them. CDR3 length: 15 residues. The CDR3, as DNA: TGCAGTGCCACCAACCGAGCTAGGACAACCTACGAGCAGTACTTC. Amino acid sequence: CSATNRARTTYEQYF.

This clonotype was recorded a few times. This sequence joins TRBV4-2 and TRBJ2-6; 10 bases are a match to TRBD1. This CDR3 has 19 residues. The germline V gene encodes CDR1 LGHNA and CDR2 YNFKEQ. With V trimmed by 3 bases and J by 2 bases, 10 bases remained unmatched. Here the CDR3 reads CASSHVGTGDLAGANVLTF. The CDR3 nucleotides read TGTGCCAGCAGCCATGTCGGGACAGGGGATTTGGCTGGGGCCAACGTCCTGACTTTC.

This clonotype was counted a few times. This chain uses TRBV30 with TRBJ2-7; 7 bases are a match to TRBD1. Germline V lookup: CDR1 GTSNPN, CDR2 SVGIG (reference sequence). There are 14 residues in the CDR3. V was pared by 4 bases and J by 3 bases, with 9 bases of the junction left unmatched. The CDR3 region has the DNA TGTGCCTGGATCATGCAGGGGGAAAACTACGAGCAGTACTTC. This sequence encodes CAWIMQGENYEQYF. Full variable domain (missing parts from reference TRBV30 and TRBJ2-7): SQTIHQWPATLVQPVGSPLSLECTVEGTSNPNLYWYRQAAGRGLQLLFYSVGIGQISSEVPQNLSASRPQDRQFILSSKKLLLSDSGFYLCAWIMQGENYEQYFGPGTRLTVT.

This clonotype has more than one count but fewer than ten. The chain couples TRBV11-3 to TRBJ2-3; a possible D gene is TRBD1 (6 bases). The germline V and J ends were trimmed by 5 bases and 5 bases, with 14 bases remaining between them. The CDR3 is made up of 14 amino acids. Germline V gene data show CDR1 as SGHNT and CDR2 as YENEEA. The CDR3 loop is CASSGQPGGDTQYF. DNA for the CDR3: TGTGCCAGCAGCGGACAGCCAGGTGGAGATACGCAGTATTTT.

Of note for this clonotype: A read error is possible here, since a much larger clone lies one base away. The V call is TRBV20-1, the J call TRBJ2-1; 11 bases fit TRBD2. This CDR3 comprises 16 residues. Germline assignment: CDR1 DFQATT and CDR2 SNEGSKA (reference sequence). Here the CDR3 reads CCAPGLAASTYNEQFF. Here the CDR3 DNA reads TGCTGTGCTCCGGGACTAGCGGCGTCAACCTACAATGAGCAGTTCTTC.

This clonotype was seen a few times. The chain uses TRBV3-1 and TRBJ2-7; D remains unclear. This CDR3 has 16 residues. The germline V and J ends were trimmed by 2 bases and 5 bases, with 19 bases remaining between them. Per germline, CDR1 LGHDT and CDR2 YNNKEL (reference sequence). CDR3 DNA: TGTGCCAGCAGCCAACTTTTGGCACCCGAGTTAGACGAGCAGTACTTC. Translation gives CASSQLLAPELDEQYF.

J is TRBJ2-1 and V is TRBV2; possibly TRBD2 for D (6 bases). CDR3 length: 14 residues. Trimming stripped 7 bases from V and 5 bases from J, with 15 bases between. Per germline, CDR1 SNHLY and CDR2 FYNNEI. CDR3 in amino acids: CASTGIAADNEQFF. The CDR3 DNA follows: TGTGCCAGCACAGGGATAGCGGCGGACAATGAGCAGTTCTTC.

This clonotype was picked up a small number of times. The chain combines TRBV7-2 with TRBJ2-7; a weak D match, TRBD2 (5 bases). Germline V lookup: CDR1 SGHTA, CDR2 FQGNSA. This CDR3 comprises 14 residues. Trimming removed 4 bases at V and 3 bases at J, with 13 bases between. The CDR3 DNA sequence: TGTGCCAGCAGCTCGGACTTTCTCGGCTACGAGCAGTACTTC. Protein sequence: CASSSDFLGYEQYF.

As to this clonotype: A read error may explain this, as a much larger clone is one base away. J is TRBJ2-7 and V is TRBV29-1; 8 positions agree with TRBD1. CDR1 and CDR2 from the germline V gene are SQVTM and ANQGSEA. This CDR3 has 13 amino acids. Here the CDR3 DNA reads TGCAGCGTCCAACAGGGGGGAGGCTACGAGCTGTACTTC. Translated, it gives CSVQQGGGYELYF.

This clonotype was observed at least ten times. CDR3 residues: CSAVIAGNNEQFF. In nucleotides, the CDR3 is TGCAGTGCGGTAATAGCGGGAAACAATGAGCAGTTCTTC. The rearrangement links TRBV20-1 to TRBJ2-1; 8 nucleotides line up with TRBD2. This CDR3 contains 13 residues. CDR1 is DFQATT and CDR2 is SNEGSKA in the germline V gene (reference sequence). J lost 5 bases, V lost 6 bases, and 6 bases had no gene match.

At least ten counts were recorded for this clonotype. This chain's CDR3 is CSATGTGYTDTQYF. In DNA form, the CDR3 reads TGCAGTGCTACCGGGACAGGGTACACAGATACGCAGTATTTT. V usage is TRBV20-1 and J usage is TRBJ2-3, with 9 nucleotides matching TRBD1. J gave up 2 bases and V 4 bases, and 4 bases lay outside the gene matches. Germline CDR1 reads DFQATT; CDR2 reads SNEGSKA (reference sequence). This CDR3 contains 14 residues.

This clonotype was found many times. The V gene is TRBV7-2, the J gene TRBJ1-5; D is uncertain. V was trimmed by 2 bases and J by 6 bases, leaving 5 bases between them. CDR1 and CDR2 from the germline V gene are SGHTA and FQGNSA. The CDR3 contains 12 residues. The CDR3, as DNA: TGTGCCAGCAGCTTAACGGGTCAGCCCCAGCATTTT. Translation gives CASSLTGQPQHF.

The chain recombines TRBV3-1 with TRBJ2-1, with 7 bases matching TRBD2. CDR1 and CDR2 from the germline V gene are LGHDT and YNNKEL (reference sequence). The J segment lost 2 bases and the V segment lost 4 bases, leaving 11 bases of the junction unmatched. The CDR3 loop spans 17 amino acids. The DNA for the CDR3 is TGTGCCAGCAGCCCCTTGGGAGCTAGCGGACCCTACAATGAGCAGTTCTTC. It codes for CASSPLGASGPYNEQFF.

This chain links TRBV2 with TRBJ2-3; D remains unclear. The V gene lost 7 bases and the J gene lost 5 bases, with 13 bases spanning the gap. The CDR3 extends over 13 amino acids. Germline CDR1 SNHLY, CDR2 FYNNEI. CDR3 amino acids: CASKGPPRDTQYF. The CDR3 DNA sequence: TGTGCCAGCAAGGGCCCACCGAGAGATACGCAGTATTTT.

The chain joins TRBV7-2 to TRBJ2-1; D may be TRBD2 (5 bases). Trimming took 4 bases from V and 7 from J, leaving 20 bases between them. The germline gives CDR1 SGHTA, CDR2 FQGNSA. The CDR3 runs 16 residues. CDR3: CASSWTLAPRWNEQFF. DNA for the CDR3: TGTGCCAGCAGCTGGACCCTAGCCCCTCGGTGGAATGAGCAGTTCTTC.